These 9 T cell receptor beta chains came from one sample sequenced in a study of chemoradiotherapy in HPV16-positive cancers. Clones were read by immunoSEQ multiplex PCR, and TCRdb kept only the in-frame ones, dropping some. The data hold about 11,000 clones, with 76% observed a single time. The sample was taken from a patient who underwent chemoradiotherapy. These receptors came from a human donor with HPV-associated anogenital cancer.

The chain couples TRBV7-3 to TRBJ2-2; the match to TRBD2 covers 9 bases. CDR1 SGHTA and CDR2 FQGTGA come from the germline V gene. This CDR3 spans 16 amino acids. Trimming cost V 2 bases and J 6 bases; bases outside gene matches: 7. CDR3: CASSLSRGGLAGELFF. The CDR3 DNA is TGTGCCAGCAGCTTATCGCGGGGGGGCCTCGCCGGGGAGCTGTTTTTT.

The chain employs TRBV4-2 and TRBJ2-7, with TRBD2 matching over 7 bases. The CDR3 loop spans 16 amino acids. Germline V gene sequence: CDR1 LGHNA, CDR2 YNFKEQ. The trim removed 1 base at V and 7 bases at J, leaving 13 bases unmatched. CDR3 loop: CASSQAIGGLAGEQYF. Here the CDR3 DNA reads TGTGCCAGCAGCCAAGCGATTGGGGGATTAGCGGGTGAGCAGTACTTC.

This clone has only one observation. V usage is TRBV7-6 and J usage is TRBJ2-3; a possible D gene is TRBD1 (6 bases). The germline V gene has CDR1 SGHVS and CDR2 FNYEAQ. The CDR3 runs 12 residues. Between the trimmed V and J ends, which lost 5 bases and 4 bases, there was a span of 7 bases. The DNA for the CDR3 is TGTGCCAGCAGCCAGGGGTCAGATACGCAGTATTTT. Protein: CASSQGSDTQYF. The entire variable domain, with the rest obtained from reference TRBV7-6 and TRBJ2-3, is as follows: GAGVSQSPRYKVTKRGQDVALRCDPISGHVSLYWYRQALGQGPEFLTYFNYEAQQDKSGLPNDRFSAERPEGSISTLTIQRTEQRDSAMYRCASSQGSDTQYFGPGTRLTVL.

This chain uses TRBV11-1 with TRBJ2-2, with D perhaps matching TRBD1 (5 bases). The CDR3 loop spans 15 amino acids. With 5 bases removed from V and 5 bases from J, the gap between germline ends came to 15 bases. Germline CDR1 SGHAT, CDR2 FQDESV (reference sequence). Here the CDR3 reads CASSILTDGTGELFF. For the CDR3, the DNA is TGTGCCAGCAGCATACTGACAGACGGTACCGGGGAGCTGTTTTTT.

V and J are TRBV5-6 and TRBJ2-3; 8 bases agree with TRBD2. Per the germline V gene, CDR1 is SGHDT and CDR2 is YYEEEE. This CDR3 has 15 amino acids. The trim removed 0 bases at V and 3 bases at J, leaving 3 bases unmatched. The CDR3 reads CASSLVGGGTDTQYF. The CDR3 DNA sequence: TGTGCCAGCAGCTTGGTCGGGGGGGGGACAGATACGCAGTATTTT.

J is TRBJ1-4 and V is TRBV11-2, with a possible D match to TRBD1 (6 bases). With 5 bases removed from V and 7 bases from J, the gap between germline ends came to 23 bases. The length of the CDR3 is 17 residues. Germline CDR1 and CDR2: SGHAT and FQNNGV. This chain's CDR3 is CASSPRGVTGRTEKLFF. The CDR3 nucleotides are TGTGCCAGCAGCCCCCGGGGGGTGACAGGAAGAACTGAAAAACTGTTTTTT.

The chain links TRBV29-1 to TRBJ2-7; D is unresolved. The V gene's germline CDR1 is SQVTM and CDR2 ANQGSEA. The CDR3 length is 14 residues. The germline V and J ends were trimmed by 5 bases and 2 bases, with 16 bases remaining between them. The CDR3 protein is CSVSTTPGPYEQYF. CDR3 nucleotide sequence: TGCAGCGTTTCAACCACCCCCGGGCCCTACGAGCAGTACTTC.

The V and J genes are TRBV4-3 and TRBJ2-7, with D maybe TRBD2 (5 bases). The length of the CDR3 is 15 residues. CDR1 is LGHNA, CDR2 YSLEER, per germline. V gave up 0 bases and J gave up 5 bases, with 14 bases separating them. CDR3 in DNA: TGCGCCAGCAGCCAAGATAGAGGGTCTGATGACGAGCAGTACTTC. Translation: CASSQDRGSDDEQYF.

This clone showed up just a few times. This CDR3 reads CASSLVDREGYTF. CDR3 DNA sequence: TGCGCCAGCAGCCTAGTCGACAGGGAGGGCTACACCTTC. The chain joins TRBV5-1 to TRBJ1-2; TRBD1 matches 7 bases. After removal of 4 bases from V and 8 bases from J, the junction contained 8 bases not matched to a gene. This CDR3 contains 13 residues. CDR1 and CDR2 (germline): SGHRS, YFSETQ.